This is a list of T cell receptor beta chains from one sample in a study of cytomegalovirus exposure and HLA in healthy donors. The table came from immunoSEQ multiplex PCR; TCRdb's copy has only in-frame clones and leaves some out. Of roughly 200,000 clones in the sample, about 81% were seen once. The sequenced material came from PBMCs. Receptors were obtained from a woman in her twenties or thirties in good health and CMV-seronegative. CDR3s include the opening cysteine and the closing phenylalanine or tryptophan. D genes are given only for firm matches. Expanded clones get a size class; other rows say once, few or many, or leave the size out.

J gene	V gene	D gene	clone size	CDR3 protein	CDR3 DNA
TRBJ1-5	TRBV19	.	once	CASDGVESGNQPQHF	TGTGCCAGCGACGGGGTCGAGAGTGGCAATCAGCCCCAGCATTTT
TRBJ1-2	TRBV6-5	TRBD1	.	CASRLGQGVYYGYTF	TGTGCCAGCCGACTCGGGCAGGGGGTATACTATGGCTACACCTTC
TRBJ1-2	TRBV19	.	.	CASRSSWDGYTF	TGTGCCAGTAGAAGTAGCTGGGATGGCTACACCTTC
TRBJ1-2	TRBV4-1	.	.	CASSQDLGRVYGYTF	TGCGCCAGCAGCCAAGATCTGGGCAGGGTATATGGCTACACCTTC
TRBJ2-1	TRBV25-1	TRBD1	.	CASSEYRLGTGGSNEQFF	TGTGCCAGCAGTGAATATCGCCTGGGGACAGGGGGTAGTAATGAGCAGTTCTTC
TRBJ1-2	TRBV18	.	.	CASSPPSLGADYGYTF	TGTGCCAGCTCACCCCCGAGTCTGGGGGCGGACTATGGCTACACCTTC
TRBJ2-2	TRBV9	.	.	CASSATVGGELFF	TGTGCCAGCAGCGCCACGGTCGGCGGGGAGCTGTTTTTT
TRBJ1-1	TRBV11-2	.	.	CASSQDRGNTEAFF	TGTGCCAGCAGCCAGGACAGAGGGAACACTGAAGCTTTCTTT
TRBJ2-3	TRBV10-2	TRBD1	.	CASTKTGVDTQYF	TGCGCCAGCACAAAGACAGGGGTAGATACGCAGTATTTT
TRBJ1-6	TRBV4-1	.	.	CASSQPLAGKRNSPLHF	TGCGCCAGCAGCCAACCCCTGGCGGGGAAAAGGAATTCACCCCTCCACTTT
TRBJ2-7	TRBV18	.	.	CASSPGDMRDEQYF	TGTGCCAGCTCACCGGGCGACATGCGCGACGAGCAGTACTTC
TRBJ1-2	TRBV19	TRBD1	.	CASSGTGDFGGYTF	TGTGCCAGTAGTGGGACAGGGGATTTTGGCGGCTACACCTTC
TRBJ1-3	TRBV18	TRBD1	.	CASSPSTGVHNTIYF	TGTGCCAGCTCACCCTCGACAGGGGTGCATAACACCATATATTTT
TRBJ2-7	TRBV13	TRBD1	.	CASSHRQGAYEQYF	TGTGCCAGCAGCCACCGACAGGGGGCCTACGAGCAGTACTTC
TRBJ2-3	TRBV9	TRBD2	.	CASSVASGTDTQYF	TGTGCCAGCAGCGTAGCTAGCGGGACAGATACGCAGTATTTT
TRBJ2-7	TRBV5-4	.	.	CASSLGGGGSSYEQYF	TGTGCCAGCAGCTTGGGAGGGGGTGGGAGCTCCTACGAGCAGTACTTC
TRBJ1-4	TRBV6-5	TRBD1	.	CASSVDRVESEKLFF	TGTGCCAGCAGTGTGGACAGGGTGGAGAGTGAAAAACTGTTTTTT
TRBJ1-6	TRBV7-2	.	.	CASSLGQASTLHF	TGTGCCAGCAGCTTAGGACAGGCTTCGACCCTCCACTTT
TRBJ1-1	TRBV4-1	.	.	CASSQGAPGSMNTEAFF	TGCGCCAGCAGCCAAGGGGCCCCGGGGTCCATGAACACTGAAGCTTTCTTT
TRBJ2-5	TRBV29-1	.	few	CSVTGHSEETQYF	TGCAGCGTTACGGGACATAGCGAAGAGACCCAGTACTTC
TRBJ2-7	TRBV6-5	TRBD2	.	CASSYSTSGSYEQYF	TGTGCCAGCAGTTACTCGACCAGCGGGAGTTACGAGCAGTACTTC
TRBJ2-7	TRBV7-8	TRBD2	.	CASSLGLGGTYEQYF	TGTGCCAGCAGCTTAGGACTGGGAGGGACCTACGAGCAGTACTTC
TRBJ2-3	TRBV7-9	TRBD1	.	CASSSGQGVTDTQYF	TGTGCCAGCAGCTCGGGACAGGGGGTAACAGATACGCAGTATTTT
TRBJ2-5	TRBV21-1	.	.	CASSKVMAGPQETQYF	TGTGCCAGCAGCAAAGTAATGGCGGGGCCCCAAGAGACCCAGTACTTC
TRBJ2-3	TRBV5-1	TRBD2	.	CASSLEGLAGGTDTQYF	TGCGCCAGCAGCTTGGAGGGACTAGCGGGAGGCACAGATACGCAGTATTTT
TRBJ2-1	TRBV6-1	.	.	CASSVANEQFF	TGTGCCAGCAGTGTGGCAAATGAGCAGTTCTTC